Reported below is one TCR beta chain. These data belong to a study of control samples from healthy donors and cancer patients. The CDR3 is 16 amino acids. Here immunoSEQ multiplex PCR was the method, and the copy in TCRdb shows in-frame clones only, minus some. The sample comprises about 110,000 clones, roughly 90% of which are singletons, and roughly 4% rests with the top ten. This sequence originates from a woman aged 60-70 years with lung cancer. The sequenced sample was PBMCs. The chain carries TRBV21-1 and TRBJ1-6. TRBV21-1 has pseudogene status. The CDR3 nucleotides read TGTGCCAGCAGCAAAGCGCCAATCCCTACCTCTTCACCCCTCCACTTT. Protein: CASSKAPIPTSSPLHF.